This TCR beta chain is from a study of cytomegalovirus exposure and HLA in healthy donors. Findings of the study overall: Through in vitro validation, three CMV-associated chains were shown to be specific for CMV antigens.

V trimming: 4 bases; J trimming: 5 bases; junction bases outside the gene matches: 9. The V gene's germline CDR1 is SGHRS and CDR2 YFSETQ. The CDR3 has 15 residues. The PCR made use of 60 Vbeta and 13 Jbeta primers. Repertoires were generated with immunoSEQ multiplex PCR, while TCRdb's copy carries only in-frame clones and drops some. The sample carries approximately 100,000 clones, around 79% recorded once. Concerning this clone itself: Its antigen is currently unknown.

Nominally healthy donors were sampled, though unrecorded immune exposures were likely. Specimen: PBMCs. The chain has TRBV5-1 and TRBJ2-5; 9 bases agree with TRBD1. This TCR was sampled from a woman between 40 and 55 years old in good health and CMV-seronegative. CDR3 nucleotide sequence: TGCGCCAGCAGCCCCCGGGACAGGGAAGTGGAGACCCAGTACTTC. Translating gives CASSPRDREVETQYF.